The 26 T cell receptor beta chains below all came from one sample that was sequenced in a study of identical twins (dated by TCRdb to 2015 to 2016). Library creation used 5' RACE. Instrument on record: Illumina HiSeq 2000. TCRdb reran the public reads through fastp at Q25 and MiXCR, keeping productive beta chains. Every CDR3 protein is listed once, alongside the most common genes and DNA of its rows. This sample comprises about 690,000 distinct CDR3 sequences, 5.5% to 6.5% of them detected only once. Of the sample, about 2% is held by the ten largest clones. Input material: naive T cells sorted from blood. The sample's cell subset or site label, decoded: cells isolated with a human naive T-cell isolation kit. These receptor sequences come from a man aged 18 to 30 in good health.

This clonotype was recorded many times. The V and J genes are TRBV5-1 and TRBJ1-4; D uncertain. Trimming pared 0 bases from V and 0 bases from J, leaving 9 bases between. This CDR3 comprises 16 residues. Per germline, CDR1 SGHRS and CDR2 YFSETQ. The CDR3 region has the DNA TGCGCCAGCAGCTTGGAGCGGGATACAACTAATGAAAAACTGTTTTTT. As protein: CASSLERDTTNEKLFF. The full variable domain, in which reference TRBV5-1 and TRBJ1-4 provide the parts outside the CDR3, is KAGVTQTPRYLIKTRGQQVTLSCSPISGHRSVSWYQQTPGQGLQFLFEYFSETQRNKGNFPGRFSGRQFSNSRSEMNVSTLELGDSALYLCASSLERDTTNEKLFFGSGTQLSVL.

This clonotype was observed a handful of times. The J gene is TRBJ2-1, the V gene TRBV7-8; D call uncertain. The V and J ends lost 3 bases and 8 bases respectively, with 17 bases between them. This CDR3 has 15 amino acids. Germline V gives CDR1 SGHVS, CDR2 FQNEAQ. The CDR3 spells CASSFVQRPYDEQFF. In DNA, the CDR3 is TGTGCCAGCAGCTTCGTGCAGAGGCCGTACGATGAGCAGTTCTTC.

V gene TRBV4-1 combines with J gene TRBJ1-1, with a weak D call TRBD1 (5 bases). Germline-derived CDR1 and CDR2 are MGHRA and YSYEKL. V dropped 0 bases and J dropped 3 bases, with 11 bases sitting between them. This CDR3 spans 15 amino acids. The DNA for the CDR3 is TGCGCCAGCAGCCAAGATTGGGGGGAGGACACTGAAGCTTTCTTT. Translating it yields CASSQDWGEDTEAFF.

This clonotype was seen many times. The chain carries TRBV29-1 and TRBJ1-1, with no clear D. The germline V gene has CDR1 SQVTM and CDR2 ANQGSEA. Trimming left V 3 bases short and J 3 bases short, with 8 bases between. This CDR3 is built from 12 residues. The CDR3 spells CSVEGGDTEAFF. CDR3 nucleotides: TGCAGCGTTGAGGGTGGGGACACTGAAGCTTTCTTT.

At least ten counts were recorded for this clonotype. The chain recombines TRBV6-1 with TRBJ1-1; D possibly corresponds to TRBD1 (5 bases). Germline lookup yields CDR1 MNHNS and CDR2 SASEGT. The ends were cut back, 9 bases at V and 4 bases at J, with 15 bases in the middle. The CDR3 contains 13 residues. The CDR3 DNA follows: TGTGCCAGTGGGGCCAGGGCGGGCACTGAAGCTTTCTTT. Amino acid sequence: CASGARAGTEAFF.

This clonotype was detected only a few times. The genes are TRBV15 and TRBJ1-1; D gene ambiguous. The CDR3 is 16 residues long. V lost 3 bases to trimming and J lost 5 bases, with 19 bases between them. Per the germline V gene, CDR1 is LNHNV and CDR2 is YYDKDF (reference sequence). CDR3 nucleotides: TGTGCCACCAGCAGGGTGTATGGACGGGCGGGGACTGAAGCTTTCTTT. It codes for CATSRVYGRAGTEAFF.

CDR3 coding DNA: TGTGCCAGCAGCTTCCTCGGACTAGCGAGTAGTAGAGAGACCCAGTACTTC. As protein: CASSFLGLASSRETQYF. The chain couples TRBV7-2 to TRBJ2-5; 9 nucleotides line up with TRBD2. With 3 bases clipped from V and 4 bases from J, the junction kept 12 bases outside the gene matches. CDR1 is SGHTA, CDR2 FQGNSA, per germline. The length of the CDR3 is 17 residues.

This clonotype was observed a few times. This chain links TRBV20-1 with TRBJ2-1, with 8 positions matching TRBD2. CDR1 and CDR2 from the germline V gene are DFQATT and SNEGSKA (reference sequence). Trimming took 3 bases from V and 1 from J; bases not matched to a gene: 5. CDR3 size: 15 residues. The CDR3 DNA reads TGCAGTGCTAGCGGGAGGGCCACATCCTACAATGAGCAGTTCTTC. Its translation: CSASGRATSYNEQFF.

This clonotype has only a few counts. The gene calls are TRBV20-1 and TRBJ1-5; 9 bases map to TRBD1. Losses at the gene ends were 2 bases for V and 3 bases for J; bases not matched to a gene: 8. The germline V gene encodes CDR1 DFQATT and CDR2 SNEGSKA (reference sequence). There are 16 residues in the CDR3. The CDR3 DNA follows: TGCAGTGCTAGAAGTACGGGGACAGGGATCAATCAGCCCCAGCATTTT. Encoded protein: CSARSTGTGINQPQHF.

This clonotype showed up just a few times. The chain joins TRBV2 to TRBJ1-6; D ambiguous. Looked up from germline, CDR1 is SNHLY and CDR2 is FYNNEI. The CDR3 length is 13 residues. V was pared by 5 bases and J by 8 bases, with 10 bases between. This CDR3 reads CASSTFPDSPLHF. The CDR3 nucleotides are TGTGCCAGCAGTACCTTCCCGGATTCACCCCTCCACTTT.

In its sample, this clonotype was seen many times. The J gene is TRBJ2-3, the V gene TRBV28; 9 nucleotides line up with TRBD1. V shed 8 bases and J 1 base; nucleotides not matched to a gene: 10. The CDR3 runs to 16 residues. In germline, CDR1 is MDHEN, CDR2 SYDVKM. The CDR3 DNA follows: TGTGCCAGCCGCTTCGCCCGGGACAGGGGCACAGATACGCAGTATTTT. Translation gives CASRFARDRGTDTQYF.

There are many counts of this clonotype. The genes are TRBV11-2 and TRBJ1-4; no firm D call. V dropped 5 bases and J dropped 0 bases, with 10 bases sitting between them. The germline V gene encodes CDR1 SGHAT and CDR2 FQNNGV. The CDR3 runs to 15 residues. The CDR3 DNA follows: TGTGCCAGCAGCCCCTTAAGCCCAACTAATGAAAAACTGTTTTTT. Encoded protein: CASSPLSPTNEKLFF.

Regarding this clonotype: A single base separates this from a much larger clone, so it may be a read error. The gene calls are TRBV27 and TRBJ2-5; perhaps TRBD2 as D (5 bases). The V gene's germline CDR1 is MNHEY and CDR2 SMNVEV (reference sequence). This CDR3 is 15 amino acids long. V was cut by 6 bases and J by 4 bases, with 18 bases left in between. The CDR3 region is CASSVMDGDVETQYF. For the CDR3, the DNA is TGTGCCAGCAGCGTAATGGACGGGGATGTAGAGACCCAGTACTTC.

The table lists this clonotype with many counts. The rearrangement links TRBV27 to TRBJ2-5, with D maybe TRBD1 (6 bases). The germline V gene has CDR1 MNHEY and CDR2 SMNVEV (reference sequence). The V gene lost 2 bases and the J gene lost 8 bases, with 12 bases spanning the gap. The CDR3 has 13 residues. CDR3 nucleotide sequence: TGTGCCAGCAGTTTAACAGGGAAGAGAACCCAGTACTTC. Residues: CASSLTGKRTQYF.

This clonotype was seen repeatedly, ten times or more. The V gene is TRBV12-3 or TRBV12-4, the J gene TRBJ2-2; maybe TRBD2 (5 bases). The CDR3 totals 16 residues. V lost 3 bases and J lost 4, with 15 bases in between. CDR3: CASSFYGMRTTGELFF. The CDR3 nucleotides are TGTGCCAGCAGTTTCTACGGGATGCGGACCACCGGGGAGCTGTTTTTT.

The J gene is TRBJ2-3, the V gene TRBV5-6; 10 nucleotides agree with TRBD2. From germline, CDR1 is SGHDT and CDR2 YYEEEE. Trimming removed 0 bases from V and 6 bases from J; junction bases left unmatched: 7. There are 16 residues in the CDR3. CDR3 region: CASSLEPSGSSDTQYF. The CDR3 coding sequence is TGTGCCAGCAGCTTGGAGCCTAGCGGGAGCTCGGATACGCAGTATTTT. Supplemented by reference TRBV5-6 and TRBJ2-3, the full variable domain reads DAGVTQSPTHLIKTRGQQVTLRCSPKSGHDTVSWYQQALGQGPQFIFQYYEEEERQRGNFPDRFSGHQFPNYSSELNVNALLLGDSALYLCASSLEPSGSSDTQYFGPGTRLTVL.

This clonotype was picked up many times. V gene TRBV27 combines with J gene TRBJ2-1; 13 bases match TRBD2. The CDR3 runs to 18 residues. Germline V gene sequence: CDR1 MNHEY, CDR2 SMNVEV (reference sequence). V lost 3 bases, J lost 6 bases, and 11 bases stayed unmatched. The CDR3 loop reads CASSLLAVLAGGPNEQFF. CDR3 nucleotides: TGTGCCAGCAGTTTGTTGGCCGTACTAGCGGGAGGGCCCAATGAGCAGTTCTTC.

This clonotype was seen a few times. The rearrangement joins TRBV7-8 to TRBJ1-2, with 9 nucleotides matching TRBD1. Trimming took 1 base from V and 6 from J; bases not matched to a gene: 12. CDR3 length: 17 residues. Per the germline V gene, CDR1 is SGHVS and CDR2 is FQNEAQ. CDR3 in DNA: TGTGCCAGCAGCTTAGTGGCAGCCGGGACAGGGTTCGATGGCTACACCTTC. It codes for CASSLVAAGTGFDGYTF.

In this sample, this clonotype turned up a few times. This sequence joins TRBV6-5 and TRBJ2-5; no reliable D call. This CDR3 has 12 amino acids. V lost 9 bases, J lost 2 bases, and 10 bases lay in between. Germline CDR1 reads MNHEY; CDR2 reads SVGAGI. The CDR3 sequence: CASRPAQETQYF. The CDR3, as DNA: TGTGCCAGTAGACCCGCGCAAGAGACCCAGTACTTC.

The CDR3 nucleotides are TGTGCCAGCAGTTTGGATAGGGCAGCCTCAGCCAAAAACATTCAGTACTTC. Amino acids: CASSLDRAASAKNIQYF. The chain links TRBV28 to TRBJ2-4; no definite D call. The CDR3 contains 17 residues. Per the germline V gene, CDR1 is MDHEN and CDR2 is SYDVKM. Trimming stripped 3 bases from V and 0 bases from J, with 15 bases between.

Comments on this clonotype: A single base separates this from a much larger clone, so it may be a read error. The CDR3 DNA reads as TGTGCCATCAGTGGGGGACTAGCGGGATTATCGGAGACCCAGTACTTC. It yields the protein CAISGGLAGLSETQYF. The chain is built from TRBV10-3 and TRBJ2-5, with 13 positions matching TRBD2. The CDR3 is made up of 16 amino acids. Germline CDR1 reads ENHRY; CDR2 reads SYGVKD. J gave up 5 bases and V 4 bases, and 7 bases lay outside the gene matches.

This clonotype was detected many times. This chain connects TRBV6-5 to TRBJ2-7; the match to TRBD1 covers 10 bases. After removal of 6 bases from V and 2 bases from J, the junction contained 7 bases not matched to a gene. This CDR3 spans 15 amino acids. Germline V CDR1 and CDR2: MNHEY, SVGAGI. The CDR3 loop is CASSYVTGGAYEQYF. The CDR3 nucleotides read TGTGCCAGCAGCTACGTGACAGGGGGCGCCTACGAGCAGTACTTC.

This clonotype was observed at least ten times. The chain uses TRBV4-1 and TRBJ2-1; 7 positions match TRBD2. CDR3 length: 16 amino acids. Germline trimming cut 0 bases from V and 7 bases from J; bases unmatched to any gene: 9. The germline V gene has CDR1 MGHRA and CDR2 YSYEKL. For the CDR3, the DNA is TGCGCCAGCAGCCAAGAAGGTGGGAGGGCCCGAAATGAGCAGTTCTTC. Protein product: CASSQEGGRARNEQFF.

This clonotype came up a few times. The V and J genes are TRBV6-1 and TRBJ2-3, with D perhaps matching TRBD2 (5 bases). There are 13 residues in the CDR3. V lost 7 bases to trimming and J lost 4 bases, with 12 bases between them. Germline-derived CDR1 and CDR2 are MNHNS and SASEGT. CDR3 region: CASTPGTSDTQYF. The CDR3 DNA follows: TGTGCCAGCACCCCGGGAACCTCAGATACGCAGTATTTT.

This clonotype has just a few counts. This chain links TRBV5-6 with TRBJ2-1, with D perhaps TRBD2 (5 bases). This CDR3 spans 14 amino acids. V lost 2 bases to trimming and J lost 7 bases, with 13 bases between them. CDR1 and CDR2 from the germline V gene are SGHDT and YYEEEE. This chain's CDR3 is CASSFGVGVNEQFF. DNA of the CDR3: TGTGCCAGCAGCTTCGGGGTTGGGGTAAATGAGCAGTTCTTC.

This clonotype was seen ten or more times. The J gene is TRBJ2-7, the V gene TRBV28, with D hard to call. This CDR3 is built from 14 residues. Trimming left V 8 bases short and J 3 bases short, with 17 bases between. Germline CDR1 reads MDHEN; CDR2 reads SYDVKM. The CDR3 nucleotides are TGTGCCAGCCCAAAAGGACGGGCTGACTACGAGCAGTACGTC. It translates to CASPKGRADYEQYV.